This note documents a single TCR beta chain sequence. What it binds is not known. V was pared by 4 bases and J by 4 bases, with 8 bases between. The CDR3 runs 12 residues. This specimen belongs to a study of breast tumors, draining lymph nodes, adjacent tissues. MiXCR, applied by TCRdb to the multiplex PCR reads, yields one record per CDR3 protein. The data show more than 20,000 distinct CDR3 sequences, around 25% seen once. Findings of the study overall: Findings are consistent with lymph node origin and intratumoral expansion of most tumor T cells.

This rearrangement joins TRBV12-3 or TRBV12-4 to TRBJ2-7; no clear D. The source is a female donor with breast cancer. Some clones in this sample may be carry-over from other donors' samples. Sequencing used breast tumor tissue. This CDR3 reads CASSSGWYEQYF. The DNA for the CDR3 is TGTGCCAGCAGTTCAGGTTGGTACGAGCAGTACTTC.